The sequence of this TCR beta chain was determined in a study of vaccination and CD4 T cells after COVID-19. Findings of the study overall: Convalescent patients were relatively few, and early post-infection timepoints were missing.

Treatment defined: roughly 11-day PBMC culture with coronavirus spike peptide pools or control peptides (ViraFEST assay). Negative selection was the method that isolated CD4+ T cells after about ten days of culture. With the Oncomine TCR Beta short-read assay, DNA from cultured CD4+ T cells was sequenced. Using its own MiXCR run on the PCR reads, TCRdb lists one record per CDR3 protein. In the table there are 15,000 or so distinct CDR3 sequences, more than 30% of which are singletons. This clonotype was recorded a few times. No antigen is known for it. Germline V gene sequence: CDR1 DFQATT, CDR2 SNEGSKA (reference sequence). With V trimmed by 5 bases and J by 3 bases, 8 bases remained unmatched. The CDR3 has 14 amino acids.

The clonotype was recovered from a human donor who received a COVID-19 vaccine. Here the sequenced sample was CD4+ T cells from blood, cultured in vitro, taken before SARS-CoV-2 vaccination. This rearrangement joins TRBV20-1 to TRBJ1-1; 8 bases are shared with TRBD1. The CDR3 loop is CSAQNRGWDTEAFF. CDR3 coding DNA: TGCAGTGCTCAAAACAGGGGGTGGGACACTGAAGCTTTCTTT.